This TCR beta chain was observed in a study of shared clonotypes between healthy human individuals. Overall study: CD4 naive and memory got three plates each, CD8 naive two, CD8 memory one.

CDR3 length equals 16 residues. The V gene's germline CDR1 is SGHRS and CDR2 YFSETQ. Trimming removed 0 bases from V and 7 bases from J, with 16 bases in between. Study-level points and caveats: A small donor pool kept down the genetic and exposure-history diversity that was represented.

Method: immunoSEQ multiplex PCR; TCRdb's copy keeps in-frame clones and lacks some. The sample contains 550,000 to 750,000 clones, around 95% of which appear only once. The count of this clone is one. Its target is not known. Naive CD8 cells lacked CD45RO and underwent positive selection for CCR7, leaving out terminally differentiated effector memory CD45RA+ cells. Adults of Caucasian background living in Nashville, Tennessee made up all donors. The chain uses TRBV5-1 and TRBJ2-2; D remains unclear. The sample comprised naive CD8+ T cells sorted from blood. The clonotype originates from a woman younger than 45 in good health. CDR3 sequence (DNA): TGCGCCAGCAGCTTGGTGCCGAGAGTCGACCACGGGGAGCTGTTTTTT. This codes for CASSLVPRVDHGELFF.